The 9 T cell receptor beta chains below come from one sample, sequenced in a study of blood T cell repertoires in COVID-19. Data came from immunoSEQ multiplex PCR; TCRdb stores just in-frame clones and leaves some out. The sample yields about 300,000 clones, roughly 88% seen once. Sequenced: peripheral blood. The source is a young man with active or convalescent COVID-19.

The chain combines TRBV6-5 with TRBJ2-7; 8 nucleotides align to TRBD1. This CDR3 comprises 13 residues. The V segment lost 8 bases and the J segment 3 bases; nucleotides outside the gene matches: 6. Looked up from germline, CDR1 is MNHEY and CDR2 is SVGAGI. The CDR3: CASGRGQFYEQYF. Here the CDR3 DNA reads TGTGCCAGCGGCAGGGGGCAGTTCTACGAGCAGTACTTC.

The chain is built from TRBV6-4 and TRBJ1-1; 10 nucleotides align to TRBD1. Germline V gene sequence: CDR1 MRHNA, CDR2 SNTAGT. The V segment lost 5 bases and the J segment 1 base; nucleotides outside the gene matches: 1. CDR3 length: 14 residues. CDR3 coding DNA: TGTGCCAGCAGTAGACAGGGGGCGAACACTGAAGCTTTCTTT. This codes for CASSRQGANTEAFF.

The chain joins TRBV19 to TRBJ1-5, with D perhaps matching TRBD1 (5 bases). The CDR3 covers 15 residues. Per germline, CDR1 LNHDA and CDR2 SQIVND (reference sequence). Trimming removed 4 bases from V and 1 base from J, with 11 bases in between. This CDR3 is CASSTSGLSNQPQHF. CDR3 nucleotide sequence: TGTGCCAGTAGTACCTCAGGGTTGAGCAATCAGCCCCAGCATTTT. The complete variable domain, with remaining parts taken from reference TRBV19 and TRBJ1-5, reads DGGITQSPKYLFRKEGQNVTLSCEQNLNHDAMYWYRQDPGQGLRLIYYSQIVNDFQKGDIAEGYSVSREKKESFPLTVTSAQKNPTAFYLCASSTSGLSNQPQHFGDGTRLSIL.

As concerns this clone: One junction end disagrees with the germline gene, perhaps due to a read error. This rearrangement joins TRBV27 to TRBJ1-5, with a weak D call TRBD1 (5 bases). The CDR3 extends over 15 amino acids. Germline values: CDR1 MNHEY, CDR2 SMNVEV (reference sequence). The CDR3 sequence: CASSLSGTVNQPQHF. For the CDR3, the DNA is TGTGCCAGCAGTCTATCCGGGACTGTAAATCAGCCCCAGCATTTT.

The chain couples TRBV21-1 to TRBJ1-1; the table gives TRBD1 as D, unverified against the DNA. TRBV21-1 is classified as a pseudogene. The CDR3 sequence is 14 residues long. Written as DNA, the CDR3 is TGTGCCAGCAGGGACAGGGGGGTGAACACTGAAGCTTTCTTT. This sequence encodes CASRDRGVNTEAFF.

The V gene is TRBV5-1, the J gene TRBJ1-1; 8 bases map to TRBD1. Trimming took 7 bases from V and 1 from J; bases not matched to a gene: 6. This CDR3 is 14 amino acids long. Germline V gives CDR1 SGHRS, CDR2 YFSETQ. The CDR3 here is CASAKGTGNTEAFF. CDR3 nucleotide sequence: TGCGCCAGCGCTAAAGGGACAGGGAACACTGAAGCTTTCTTT.

This rearrangement joins TRBV13 to TRBJ1-4; D is possibly TRBD1 (5 bases). Germline values: CDR1 PRHDT, CDR2 FYEKMQ (reference sequence). This CDR3 has 16 residues. Trimming took 1 base from V and 1 from J, leaving 10 bases between them. The CDR3 DNA reads TGTGCCAGCAGCTTAGTTGGGGGGGTAACTAATGAAAAACTGTTTTTT. Its translation: CASSLVGGVTNEKLFF.

In this sample, this clone turned up once. J is TRBJ1-5 and V is TRBV15; no definite D call. This CDR3 is 16 amino acids long. Trimming stripped 0 bases from V and 0 bases from J, with 9 bases between. The V gene's germline CDR1 is LNHNV and CDR2 YYDKDF (reference sequence). CDR3 in DNA: TGTGCCACCAGCAGAGATTATGGGCTTAGCAATCAGCCCCAGCATTTT. Its translation: CATSRDYGLSNQPQHF.

The rearrangement joins TRBV20-1 to TRBJ1-5; perhaps TRBD1 as D (6 bases). The CDR3 has 14 residues. V lost 3 bases, J lost 7 bases, and 16 bases lay in between. Germline V gene data show CDR1 as DFQATT and CDR2 as SNEGSKA (reference sequence). The chain's CDR3 is CSASEGGGRQPQHF. The CDR3, as DNA: TGCAGTGCTAGTGAGGGGGGGGGACGGCAGCCCCAGCATTTT.